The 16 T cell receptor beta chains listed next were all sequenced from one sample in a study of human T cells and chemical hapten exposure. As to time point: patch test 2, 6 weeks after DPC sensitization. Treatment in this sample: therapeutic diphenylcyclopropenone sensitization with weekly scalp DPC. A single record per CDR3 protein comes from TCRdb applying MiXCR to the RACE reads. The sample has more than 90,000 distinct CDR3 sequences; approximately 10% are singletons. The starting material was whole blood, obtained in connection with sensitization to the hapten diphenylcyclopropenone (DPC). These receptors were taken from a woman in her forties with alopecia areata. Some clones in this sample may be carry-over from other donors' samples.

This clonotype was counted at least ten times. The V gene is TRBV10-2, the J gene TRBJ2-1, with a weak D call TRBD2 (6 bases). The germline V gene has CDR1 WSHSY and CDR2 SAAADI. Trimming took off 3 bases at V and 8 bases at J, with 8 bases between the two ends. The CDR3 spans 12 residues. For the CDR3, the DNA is TGCGCCAGCAGTGATCGGAGGGATGAGCAGTTCTTC. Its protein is CASSDRRDEQFF.

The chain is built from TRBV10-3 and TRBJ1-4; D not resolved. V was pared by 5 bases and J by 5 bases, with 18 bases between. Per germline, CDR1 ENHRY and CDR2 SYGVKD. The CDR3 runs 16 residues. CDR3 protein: CAISPDHHIRNEKLFF. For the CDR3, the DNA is TGTGCCATCAGTCCAGATCATCACATTCGGAATGAAAAACTGTTTTTT.

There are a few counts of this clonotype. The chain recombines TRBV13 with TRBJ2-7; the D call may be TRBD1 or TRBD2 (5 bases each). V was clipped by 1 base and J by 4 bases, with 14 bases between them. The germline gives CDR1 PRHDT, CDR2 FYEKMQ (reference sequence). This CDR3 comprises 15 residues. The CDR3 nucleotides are TGTGCCAGCAGCTTAGTTCGGGGCAGTGGTTACGAGCAGTACTTC. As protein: CASSLVRGSGYEQYF.

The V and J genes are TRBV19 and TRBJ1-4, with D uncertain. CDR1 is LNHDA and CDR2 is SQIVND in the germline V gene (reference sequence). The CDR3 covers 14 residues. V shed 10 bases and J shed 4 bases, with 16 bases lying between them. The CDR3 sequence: CATPSGDGNEKLFF. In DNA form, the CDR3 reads TGTGCCACCCCTTCCGGAGACGGTAATGAAAAACTGTTTTTT.

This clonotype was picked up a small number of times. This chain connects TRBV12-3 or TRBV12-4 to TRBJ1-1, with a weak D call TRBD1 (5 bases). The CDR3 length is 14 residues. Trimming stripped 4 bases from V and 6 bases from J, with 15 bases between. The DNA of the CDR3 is TGTGCCAGCAGTTCCTTTGGGGGAAAGGCTGAAGCTTTCTTT. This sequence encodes CASSSFGGKAEAFF.

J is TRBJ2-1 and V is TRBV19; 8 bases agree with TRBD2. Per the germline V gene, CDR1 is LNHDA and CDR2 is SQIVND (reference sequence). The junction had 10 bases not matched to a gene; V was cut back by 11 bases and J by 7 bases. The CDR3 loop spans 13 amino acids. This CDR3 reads CASRTSSTNEQFF. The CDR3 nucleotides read TGTGCCTCTCGGACTAGCTCCACGAATGAGCAGTTCTTC.

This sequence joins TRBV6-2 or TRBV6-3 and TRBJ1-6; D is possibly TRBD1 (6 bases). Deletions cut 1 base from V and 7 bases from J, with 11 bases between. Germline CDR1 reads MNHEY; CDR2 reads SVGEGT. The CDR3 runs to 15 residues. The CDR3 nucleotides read TGTGCCAGCAGTTACTTTCGGACAGCGAATTCACCCCTCCACTTT. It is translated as CASSYFRTANSPLHF.

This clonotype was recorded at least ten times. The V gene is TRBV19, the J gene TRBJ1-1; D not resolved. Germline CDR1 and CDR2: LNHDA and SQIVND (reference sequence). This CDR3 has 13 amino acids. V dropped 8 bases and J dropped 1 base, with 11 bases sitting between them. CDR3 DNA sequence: TGTGCCAGTTCCCGCCGGGAGAACACTGAAGCTTTCTTT. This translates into CASSRRENTEAFF.

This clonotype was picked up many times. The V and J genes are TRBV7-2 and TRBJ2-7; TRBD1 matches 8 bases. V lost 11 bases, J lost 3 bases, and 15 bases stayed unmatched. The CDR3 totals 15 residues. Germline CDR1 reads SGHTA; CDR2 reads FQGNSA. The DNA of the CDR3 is TGTGCCTCAGGACAGGGTCGGGCAGAGATCTACGAGCAGTACTTC. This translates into CASGQGRAEIYEQYF.

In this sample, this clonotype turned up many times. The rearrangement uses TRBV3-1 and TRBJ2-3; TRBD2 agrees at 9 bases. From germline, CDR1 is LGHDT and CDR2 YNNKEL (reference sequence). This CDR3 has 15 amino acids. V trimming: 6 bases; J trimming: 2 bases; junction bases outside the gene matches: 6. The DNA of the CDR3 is TGTGCCAGCAGTCCTCGGACTAGCGACACAGATACGCAGTATTTT. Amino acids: CASSPRTSDTDTQYF.

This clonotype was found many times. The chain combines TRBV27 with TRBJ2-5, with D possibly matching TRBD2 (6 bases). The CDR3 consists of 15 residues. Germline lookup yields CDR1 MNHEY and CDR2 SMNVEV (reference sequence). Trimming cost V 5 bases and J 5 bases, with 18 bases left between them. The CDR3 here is CASSPRSSGGETQYF. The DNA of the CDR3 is TGTGCCAGCAGTCCCCGGAGTAGCGGAGGGGAGACCCAGTACTTC.

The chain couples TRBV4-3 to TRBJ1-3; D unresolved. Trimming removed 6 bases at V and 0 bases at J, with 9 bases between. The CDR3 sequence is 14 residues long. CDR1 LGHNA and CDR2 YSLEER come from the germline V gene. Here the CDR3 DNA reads TGCGCCAGCAGTAGGGCCTACTCTGGAAACACCATATATTTT. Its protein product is CASSRAYSGNTIYF.

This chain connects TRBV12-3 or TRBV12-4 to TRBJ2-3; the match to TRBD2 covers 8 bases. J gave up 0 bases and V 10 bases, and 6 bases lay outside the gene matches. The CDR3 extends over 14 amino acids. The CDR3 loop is CATREEPSTDTQYF. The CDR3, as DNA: TGTGCCACGCGGGAGGAGCCTAGCACAGATACGCAGTATTTT.

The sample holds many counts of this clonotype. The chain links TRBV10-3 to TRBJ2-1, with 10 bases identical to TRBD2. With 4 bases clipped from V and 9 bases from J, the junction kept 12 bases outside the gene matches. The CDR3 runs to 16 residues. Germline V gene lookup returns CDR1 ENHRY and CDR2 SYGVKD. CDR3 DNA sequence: TGTGCCATCAGTGTCAAAAGCGGGAGGGCCGCTAGTGAGCAGTTCTTC. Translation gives CAISVKSGRAASEQFF.

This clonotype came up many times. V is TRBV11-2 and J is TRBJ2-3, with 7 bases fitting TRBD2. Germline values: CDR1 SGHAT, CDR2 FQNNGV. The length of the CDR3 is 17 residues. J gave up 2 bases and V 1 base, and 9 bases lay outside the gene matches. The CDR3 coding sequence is TGTGCCAGCAGCTTAGGTCAAAGCGGGGCTAACACAGATACGCAGTATTTT. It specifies CASSLGQSGANTDTQYF. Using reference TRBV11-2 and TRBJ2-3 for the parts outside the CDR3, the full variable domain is EAGVAQSPRYKIIEKRQSVAFWCNPISGHATLYWYQQILGQGPKLLIQFQNNGVVDDSQLPKDRFSAERLKGVDSTLKIQPAKLEDSAVYLCASSLGQSGANTDTQYFGPGTRLTVL.

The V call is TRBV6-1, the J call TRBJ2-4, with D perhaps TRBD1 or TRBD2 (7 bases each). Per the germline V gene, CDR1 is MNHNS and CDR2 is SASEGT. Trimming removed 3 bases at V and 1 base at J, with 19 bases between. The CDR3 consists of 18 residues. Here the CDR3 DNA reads TGTGCCAGCAGTGATAGACAGGGAGGGATAGGGGCCAAAAACATTCAGTACTTC. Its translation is CASSDRQGGIGAKNIQYF.